Sequencing of this T cell receptor beta chain was carried out in a study of T cell responses to AZD1222 COVID-19 vaccine. Repertoires were generated with immunoSEQ multiplex PCR, while TCRdb's copy carries only in-frame clones and drops some. This sample has some 130,000 clones; 93% occur once, and the top ten carry about 0.91%. J lost 12 bases, V lost 5 bases, and 4 bases had no gene match. Germline values: CDR1 LGHDT, CDR2 YNNKEL (reference sequence). This CDR3 contains 12 residues. For this clone: What it binds is not known.

Study-wide results and limits: Clonal diversity was possibly underestimated, and the donors were mostly white British, with more females. CD4 TCRs associated with vaccination spanned spike, dominating at 160-218 and 743-854. Of the AZD1222 recipients, only 5 or 6 were seropositive at baseline. Among spike-specific TCRs, nearly half reportedly target unmutated variant regions.

The chain links TRBV3-1 (or the pseudogene TRBV3-2) to TRBJ1-6, with 7 bases that match TRBD1. The sequencing here drew on peripheral blood, taken on day 0 of AZD1222 vaccination. This receptor was identified in an adult in good health. Here the CDR3 reads CASSSQGGPLHF. CDR3 DNA sequence: TGTGCCAGCAGCTCTCAGGGGGGACCCCTCCACTTT.